One and the same sample provided the 30 T cell receptor beta chains below, sequenced in a study of preoperative IRX-2 immunotherapy in early breast cancer. Repertoires were generated with immunoSEQ multiplex PCR, while TCRdb's copy carries only in-frame clones and drops some. The sample has around 28,000 clones, approximately 84% seen once. The treatment here: preoperative locoregional IRX-2 cytokine immunotherapy. The sequencing here drew on lymph node tissue, taken before IRX-2 immunotherapy. The receptors here all came from a human donor with breast cancer.

The chain carries TRBV6-8 and TRBJ1-2; 7 nucleotides match TRBD1. Unmatched junction bases numbered 8, after V lost 5 bases and J lost 5 bases. This CDR3 contains 14 residues. CDR1 MNHGY and CDR2 SAAAGT come from the germline V gene. This chain's CDR3 is CASSRTDRVYGYTF. The CDR3 DNA reads TGTGCCAGCAGTCGCACCGACAGGGTATATGGCTACACCTTC.

This clone was seen only a few times. The gene calls are TRBV18 and TRBJ1-4; no clear D gene. This CDR3 has 16 amino acids. Germline V gives CDR1 KGHSH, CDR2 LQKENI. V was clipped by 0 bases and J by 0 bases, with 8 bases between them. Here the CDR3 DNA reads TGTGCCAGCTCACCACCGTGGGGAGCAACTAATGAAAAACTGTTTTTT. Amino acid sequence: CASSPPWGATNEKLFF. The complete variable domain, with remaining parts taken from reference TRBV18 and TRBJ1-4, reads NAGVMQNPRHLVRRRGQEARLRCSPMKGHSHVYWYRQLPEEGLKFMVYLQKENIIDESGMPKERFSAEFPKEGPSILRIQQVVRGDSAAYFCASSPPWGATNEKLFFGSGTQLSVL.

The V and J genes are TRBV11-3 and TRBJ1-2; weak D call: TRBD1 (6 bases). CDR1 is SGHNT, CDR2 YENEEA, per germline. The CDR3 contains 16 residues. The V and J ends lost 0 bases and 4 bases respectively, with 15 bases between them. CDR3 region: CASSLDKAGDGYGYTF. The DNA for the CDR3 is TGTGCCAGCAGCTTAGACAAAGCAGGGGACGGCTATGGCTACACCTTC.

The chain combines TRBV9 with TRBJ2-5; 8 bases fit TRBD2. The CDR3 sequence is 16 residues long. Looked up from germline, CDR1 is SGDLS and CDR2 is YYNGEE. V shed 5 bases and J 5 bases; nucleotides not matched to a gene: 14. As DNA, the CDR3 is TGTGCCAGCAGTTTAGGTCCAGCGGGGGTATGGGAGACCCAGTACTTC. Protein product: CASSLGPAGVWETQYF.

The chain recombines TRBV6-8 with TRBJ1-5; D perhaps matches TRBD1 (6 bases). The CDR3 runs to 15 residues. The V end was cut by 5 bases, the J end by 2 bases, with 13 bases between. CDR1 and CDR2 from the germline V gene are MNHGY and SAAAGT. The CDR3 loop reads CASSPHRDGNQPQHF. Here the CDR3 DNA reads TGTGCCAGCAGTCCGCACAGGGATGGCAATCAGCCCCAGCATTTT.

The chain links TRBV2 to TRBJ1-1; the D is unclear. Per the germline V gene, CDR1 is SNHLY and CDR2 is FYNNEI. This CDR3 comprises 13 residues. Between the trimmed V and J ends, which lost 6 bases and 0 bases, there was a span of 8 bases. Written as DNA, the CDR3 is TGTGCCAGCAGCGCCACGGTGAACACTGAAGCTTTCTTT. This translates into CASSATVNTEAFF.

This clone was observed a few times. The chain joins TRBV28 to TRBJ1-4; D gene ambiguous. V dropped 5 bases and J dropped 8 bases, with 12 bases sitting between them. CDR3 size: 13 residues. CDR1 is MDHEN, CDR2 SYDVKM, per germline. The CDR3 region has the DNA TGTGCCAGCAGTCCTCCGATTGAGGAAAAACTGTTTTTT. Amino acid sequence: CASSPPIEEKLFF. The complete variable domain, with remaining parts taken from reference TRBV28 and TRBJ1-4, reads DVKVTQSSRYLVKRTGEKVFLECVQDMDHENMFWYRQDPGLGLRLIYFSYDVKMKEKGDIPEGYSVSREKKERFSLILESASTNQTSMYLCASSPPIEEKLFFGSGTQLSVL.

The CDR3 DNA follows: TGTGCCAGCAGCTTATCCCGACAGGGGCCAACGACCCAGTACTTC. It encodes CASSLSRQGPTTQYF. The chain is built from TRBV7-4 and TRBJ2-5; 8 nucleotides align to TRBD1. This CDR3 comprises 15 residues. V shed 2 bases, J shed 7 bases, and the junction held 9 bases outside the gene matches. Germline CDR1 and CDR2: SGHVT and SQSDAQ.

V is TRBV11-3 and J is TRBJ2-1; TRBD1 matches at 10 bases. The V gene's germline CDR1 is SGHNT and CDR2 YENEEA. The CDR3 loop spans 15 amino acids. The V segment lost 6 bases and the J segment 7 bases; nucleotides outside the gene matches: 9. The CDR3 DNA reads TGTGCCAGCAGTAGCCCGGACAGGGGGTTTAATGAGCAGTTCTTC. It is translated as CASSSPDRGFNEQFF.

The chain joins TRBV7-7 to TRBJ2-2, with D possibly matching TRBD1 (5 bases). Looked up from germline, CDR1 is SSHAT and CDR2 is FNYEAQ (reference sequence). The V gene lost 6 bases and the J gene lost 1 base, with 9 bases spanning the gap. This CDR3 has 14 amino acids. The CDR3 nucleotides are TGTGCCAGCAGAATCCAGGGGAACACCGGGGAGCTGTTTTTT. Translated, it gives CASRIQGNTGELFF.

This chain connects TRBV5-1 to TRBJ2-3; D is undetermined. This CDR3 has 15 amino acids. V lost 3 bases, J lost 1 base, and 12 bases lay in between. Germline V lookup: CDR1 SGHRS, CDR2 YFSETQ. The CDR3 reads CASSSDVRGTDTQYF. The CDR3 DNA reads as TGCGCCAGCAGCTCTGATGTTCGGGGCACAGATACGCAGTATTTT.

V gene TRBV6-8 combines with J gene TRBJ2-5; TRBD2 agrees at 8 bases. The CDR3 contains 15 residues. CDR1 MNHGY and CDR2 SAAAGT come from the germline V gene. The J segment lost 5 bases and the V segment lost 8 bases, leaving 13 bases of the junction unmatched. The CDR3 loop reads CASAYFSGVSETQYF. CDR3 DNA: TGTGCCAGCGCCTACTTTAGCGGGGTCTCTGAGACCCAGTACTTC.

This clone was seen only once. The chain carries TRBV6-8 and TRBJ1-4, with 7 nucleotides matching TRBD1. In germline, CDR1 is MNHGY, CDR2 SAAAGT. CDR3 size: 15 residues. With V trimmed by 7 bases and J by 2 bases, 7 bases remained unmatched. CDR3 bases: TGTGCCAGCACCGTACAGGGGTATACTAATGAAAAACTGTTTTTT. Protein product: CASTVQGYTNEKLFF.

The V and J genes are TRBV6-1 and TRBJ2-5; TRBD1 matches 9 bases. The CDR3 has 15 amino acids. CDR1 MNHNS and CDR2 SASEGT come from the germline V gene. The junction had 9 bases not matched to a gene; V was cut back by 1 base and J by 9 bases. The CDR3 DNA follows: TGTGCCAGCAGTGAAGGACCCGGGACAGGGCGACCCCAGTACTTC. Protein product: CASSEGPGTGRPQYF.

The chain employs TRBV5-1 and TRBJ1-3; perhaps TRBD1 as D (6 bases). The germline V gene has CDR1 SGHRS and CDR2 YFSETQ. Trimming cost V 4 bases and J 1 base, with 12 bases left between them. CDR3 length equals 15 residues. The CDR3 nucleotides are TGCGCCAGCAGCACAGGGTTTGGATCTGGAAACACCATATATTTT. It specifies CASSTGFGSGNTIYF.

The V call is TRBV10-3, the J call TRBJ1-2; D unclear. Germline CDR1 ENHRY, CDR2 SYGVKD. Trimming took off 2 bases at V and 4 bases at J, with 14 bases between the two ends. The CDR3 covers 15 residues. DNA of the CDR3: TGTGCCATCAGTGAGATGATTGGAACCCCCTATGGCTACACCTTC. Translated: CAISEMIGTPYGYTF.

The chain uses TRBV6-8 and TRBJ2-3, with no clear D. Germline assignment: CDR1 MNHGY and CDR2 SAAAGT. Trimming took 2 bases from V and 2 from J, leaving 14 bases between them. This CDR3 comprises 16 residues. CDR3 in amino acids: CASSYGKFLSTDTQYF. CDR3 DNA sequence: TGTGCCAGCAGTTACGGCAAATTCCTTTCCACAGATACGCAGTATTTT.

The rearrangement uses TRBV11-3 and TRBJ1-1, with D uncertain. The CDR3 length is 14 residues. Germline-derived CDR1 and CDR2 are SGHNT and YENEEA. V lost 5 bases and J 4 bases, leaving 14 bases between the germline ends. The CDR3 protein is CASSPNTVSTEAFF. DNA of the CDR3: TGTGCCAGCAGCCCTAATACAGTGAGCACTGAAGCTTTCTTT.

The count of this clone is one. The chain is built from TRBV6-8 and TRBJ1-1, with D uncertain. V was pared by 7 bases and J by 0 bases, with 12 bases between. The CDR3 loop spans 14 amino acids. Germline assignment: CDR1 MNHGY and CDR2 SAAAGT. Here the CDR3 DNA reads TGTGCCAGCACCCTCGACGGGGTGAACACTGAAGCTTTCTTT. Translating it yields CASTLDGVNTEAFF.

The chain is built from TRBV10-3 and TRBJ1-2; 7 nucleotides match TRBD1. Per germline, CDR1 ENHRY and CDR2 SYGVKD. This CDR3 is 16 amino acids long. V shed 2 bases and J 0 bases; nucleotides not matched to a gene: 6. The CDR3 here is CAISEPGQPANYGYTF. The CDR3 region has the DNA TGTGCCATCAGTGAGCCGGGACAGCCAGCTAACTATGGCTACACCTTC.

CDR3 in amino acids: CASSALMGIQPQHF. In DNA form, the CDR3 reads TGTGCCAGCAGCGCACTCATGGGTATTCAGCCCCAGCATTTT. The chain employs TRBV11-3 and TRBJ1-5; D is unresolved. Germline CDR1 SGHNT, CDR2 YENEEA. The CDR3 is 14 residues long. V was trimmed by 5 bases and J by 6 bases, leaving 14 bases between them.

This clone was detected once. The chain recombines TRBV10-3 with TRBJ1-5; D unresolved. Germline CDR1 ENHRY, CDR2 SYGVKD. The V end lost 0 bases, the J end lost 2 bases, and 8 bases lay between the germline ends. The CDR3 is made up of 15 amino acids. DNA of the CDR3: TGTGCCATCAGTGAGTCGAAGGGCGGCAATCAGCCCCAGCATTTT. It specifies CAISESKGGNQPQHF.

Here the CDR3 DNA reads TGTGCCAGCAGCCCACGAACAGTGATCCTCAACAATGAGCAGTTCTTC. This codes for CASSPRTVILNNEQFF. The chain employs TRBV7-1 and TRBJ2-1; D ambiguous. TRBV7-1 is classed as an ORF, of uncertain function. CDR3 size: 16 residues. V was shortened by 5 bases and J by 5 bases, with 19 bases between the two germline ends.

The chain combines TRBV14 with TRBJ2-7, with a weak D call TRBD2 (5 bases). Trimming shortened V by 1 base and J by 4 bases, and 17 bases separated the two germline ends. CDR3 length: 16 residues. Germline V gene sequence: CDR1 SGHDN, CDR2 FVKESK. DNA for the CDR3: TGTGCCAGCAGCCAAGTCGCTAGCTCCAAATTATACGAGCAGTACTTC. Amino acids: CASSQVASSKLYEQYF.

This clone turned up a few times. CDR3 coding DNA: TGTGCCAGCAGTTACTCGACGTGGGATACGCAGTATTTT. Amino acid sequence: CASSYSTWDTQYF. The chain links TRBV6-8 to TRBJ2-3; D ambiguous. In germline, CDR1 is MNHGY, CDR2 SAAAGT. Deletions cut 0 bases from V and 6 bases from J, with 7 bases between. This CDR3 has 13 residues.

The chain carries TRBV7-7 and TRBJ2-3; TRBD2 matches at 7 bases. The CDR3 consists of 16 residues. Germline-derived CDR1 and CDR2 are SSHAT and FNYEAQ (reference sequence). The ends lost 6 bases at V and 0 bases at J; junction bases unmatched: 9. The DNA for the CDR3 is TGTGCCAGCAGGTCCCAGGCGGGGGTTAGCACAGATACGCAGTATTTT. The encoded protein is CASRSQAGVSTDTQYF.

The chain recombines TRBV5-1 with TRBJ2-7; 7 bases align to TRBD2. Germline CDR1 is SGHRS and CDR2 is YFSETQ. Trimming took 0 bases from V and 6 from J; bases not matched to a gene: 6. The CDR3 sequence is 14 residues long. The CDR3 coding sequence is TGCGCCAGCAGCTTGGGCGGGGGTGAGGTCGAGCAGTACTTC. Residues: CASSLGGGEVEQYF.

V gene TRBV6-8 combines with J gene TRBJ2-7; 8 bases fit TRBD1. V trimming: 6 bases; J trimming: 0 bases; junction bases outside the gene matches: 7. The germline V gene encodes CDR1 MNHGY and CDR2 SAAAGT. The CDR3 is 15 residues long. CDR3 DNA: TGTGCCAGCAGGCCGCAGGGGGCTCACTCCTACGAGCAGTACTTC. Its translation: CASRPQGAHSYEQYF.

The CDR3 DNA sequence: TGTGCCATCAGCCCGGGACAGGCGGAGGCACCCCTCCACTTT. It translates to CAISPGQAEAPLHF. J is TRBJ1-6 and V is TRBV6-8; 8 bases match TRBD1. The germline V gene encodes CDR1 MNHGY and CDR2 SAAAGT. The CDR3 is made up of 14 amino acids. J lost 11 bases, V lost 10 bases, and 13 bases had no gene match.

This clone was counted once. J is TRBJ2-3 and V is TRBV15; weak D call: TRBD1 (5 bases). This CDR3 has 17 amino acids. Per the germline V gene, CDR1 is LNHNV and CDR2 is YYDKDF (reference sequence). V lost 1 base, J lost 1 base, and 15 bases lay in between. Here the CDR3 DNA reads TGTGCCACCAGCAGAGGTTTGGACACCCTTGGCACAGATACGCAGTATTTT. Encoded protein: CATSRGLDTLGTDTQYF.